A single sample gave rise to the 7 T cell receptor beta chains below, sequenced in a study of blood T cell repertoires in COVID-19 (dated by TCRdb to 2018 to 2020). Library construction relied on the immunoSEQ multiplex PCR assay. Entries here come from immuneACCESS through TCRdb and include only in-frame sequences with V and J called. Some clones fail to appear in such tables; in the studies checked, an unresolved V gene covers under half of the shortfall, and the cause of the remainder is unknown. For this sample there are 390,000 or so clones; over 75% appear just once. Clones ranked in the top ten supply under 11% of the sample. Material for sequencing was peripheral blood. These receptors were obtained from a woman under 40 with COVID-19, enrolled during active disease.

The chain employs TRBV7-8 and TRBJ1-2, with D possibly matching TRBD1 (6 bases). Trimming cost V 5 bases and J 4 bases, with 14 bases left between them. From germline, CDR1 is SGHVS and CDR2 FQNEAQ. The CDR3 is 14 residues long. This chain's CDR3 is CASSTAGQLYGYTF. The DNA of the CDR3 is TGTGCCAGCAGCACAGCCGGACAGCTCTATGGCTACACCTTC. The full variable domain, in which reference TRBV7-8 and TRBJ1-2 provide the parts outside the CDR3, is GAGVSQSPRYKVAKRGQDVALRCDPISGHVSLFWYQQALGQGPEFLTYFQNEAQLDKSGLPSDRFFAERPEGSVSTLKIQRTQQEDSAVYLCASSTAGQLYGYTFGSGTRLTVV.

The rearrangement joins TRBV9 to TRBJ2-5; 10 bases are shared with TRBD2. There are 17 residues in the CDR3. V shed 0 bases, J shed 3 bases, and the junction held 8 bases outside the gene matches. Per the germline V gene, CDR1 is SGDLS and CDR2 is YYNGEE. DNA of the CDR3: TGTGCCAGCAGCGTAGCTACAGGAGGACTAGCGGAAGAGACCCAGTACTTC. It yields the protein CASSVATGGLAEETQYF. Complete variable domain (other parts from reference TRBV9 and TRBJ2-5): DSGVTQTPKHLITATGQRVTLRCSPRSGDLSVYWYQQSLDQGLQFLIQYYNGEERAKGNILERFSAQQFPDLHSELNLSSLELGDSALYFCASSVATGGLAEETQYFGPGTRLLVL.

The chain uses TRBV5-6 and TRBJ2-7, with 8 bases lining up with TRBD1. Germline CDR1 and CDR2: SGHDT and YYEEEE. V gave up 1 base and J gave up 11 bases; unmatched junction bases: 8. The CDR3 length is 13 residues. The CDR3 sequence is CASSLTWTGFEYF. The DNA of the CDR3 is TGTGCCAGCAGCTTGACCTGGACAGGGTTTGAGTACTTC.

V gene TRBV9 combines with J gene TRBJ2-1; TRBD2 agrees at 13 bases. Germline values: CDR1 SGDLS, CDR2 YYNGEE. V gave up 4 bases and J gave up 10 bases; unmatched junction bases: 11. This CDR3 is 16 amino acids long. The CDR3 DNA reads TGTGCCAGCAGCCCACGACTAGCGGGAGGACTCGCGGAGCAGTTCTTC. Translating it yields CASSPRLAGGLAEQFF. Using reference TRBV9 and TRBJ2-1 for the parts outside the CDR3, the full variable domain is DSGVTQTPKHLITATGQRVTLRCSPRSGDLSVYWYQQSLDQGLQFLIQYYNGEERAKGNILERFSAQQFPDLHSELNLSSLELGDSALYFCASSPRLAGGLAEQFFGPGTRLTVL.

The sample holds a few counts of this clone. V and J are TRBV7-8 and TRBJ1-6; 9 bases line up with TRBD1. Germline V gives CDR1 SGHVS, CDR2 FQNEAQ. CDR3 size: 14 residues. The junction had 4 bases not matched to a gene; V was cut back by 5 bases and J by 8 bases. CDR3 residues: CASSGTGRHSPLHF. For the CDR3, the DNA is TGTGCCAGCAGCGGGACAGGGAGGCATTCACCCCTCCACTTT.

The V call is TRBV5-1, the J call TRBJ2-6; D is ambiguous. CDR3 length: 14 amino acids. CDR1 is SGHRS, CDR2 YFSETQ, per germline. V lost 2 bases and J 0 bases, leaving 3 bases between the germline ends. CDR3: CASSFNSGANVLTF. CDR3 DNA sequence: TGCGCCAGCAGCTTTAACTCTGGGGCCAACGTCCTGACTTTC.

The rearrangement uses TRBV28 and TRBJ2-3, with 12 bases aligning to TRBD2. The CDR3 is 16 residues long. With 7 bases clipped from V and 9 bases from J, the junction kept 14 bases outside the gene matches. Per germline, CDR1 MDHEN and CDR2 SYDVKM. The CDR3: CASITRGTSGRPTQYF. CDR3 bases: TGTGCCAGCATCACCCGCGGGACTAGCGGGCGCCCCACGCAGTATTTT.